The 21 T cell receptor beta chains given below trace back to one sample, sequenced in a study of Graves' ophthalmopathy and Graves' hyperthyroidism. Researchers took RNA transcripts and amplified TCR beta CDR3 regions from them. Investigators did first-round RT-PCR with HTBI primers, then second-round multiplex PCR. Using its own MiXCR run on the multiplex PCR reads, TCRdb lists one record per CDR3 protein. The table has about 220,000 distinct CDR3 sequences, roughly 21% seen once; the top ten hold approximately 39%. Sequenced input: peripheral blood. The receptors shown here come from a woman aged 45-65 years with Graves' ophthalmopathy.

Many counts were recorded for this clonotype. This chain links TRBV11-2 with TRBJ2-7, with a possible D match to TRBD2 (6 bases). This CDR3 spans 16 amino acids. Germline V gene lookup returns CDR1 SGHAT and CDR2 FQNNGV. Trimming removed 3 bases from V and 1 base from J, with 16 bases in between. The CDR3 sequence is CASSFPDGSWSYEQYF. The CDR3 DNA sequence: TGTGCCAGCAGCTTCCCCGACGGGAGTTGGTCCTACGAGCAGTACTTC. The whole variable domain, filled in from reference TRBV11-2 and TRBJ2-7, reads EAGVAQSPRYKIIEKRQSVAFWCNPISGHATLYWYQQILGQGPKLLIQFQNNGVVDDSQLPKDRFSAERLKGVDSTLKIQPAKLEDSAVYLCASSFPDGSWSYEQYFGPGTRLTVT.

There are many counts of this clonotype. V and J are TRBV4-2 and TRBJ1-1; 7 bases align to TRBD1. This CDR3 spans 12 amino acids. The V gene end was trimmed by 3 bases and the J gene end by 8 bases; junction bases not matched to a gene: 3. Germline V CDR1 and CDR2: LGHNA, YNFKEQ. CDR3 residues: CASSQTGKEAFF. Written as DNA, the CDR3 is TGTGCCAGCAGCCAGACAGGGAAAGAAGCTTTCTTT.

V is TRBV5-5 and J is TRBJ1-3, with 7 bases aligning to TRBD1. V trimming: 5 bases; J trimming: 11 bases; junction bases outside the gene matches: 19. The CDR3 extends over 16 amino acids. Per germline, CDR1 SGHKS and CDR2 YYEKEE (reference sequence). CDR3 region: CASRRDRAISGVSIYF. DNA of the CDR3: TGTGCCAGCAGACGCGACAGGGCCATTTCGGGGGTTTCCATATATTTT.

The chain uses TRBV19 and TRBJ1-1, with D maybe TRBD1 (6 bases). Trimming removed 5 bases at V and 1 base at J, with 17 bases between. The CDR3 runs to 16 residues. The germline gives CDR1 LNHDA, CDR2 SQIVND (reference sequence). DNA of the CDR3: TGTGCCAGTAGTCCTCGACAGGCTCGATCGAACACTGAAGCTTTCTTT. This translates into CASSPRQARSNTEAFF.

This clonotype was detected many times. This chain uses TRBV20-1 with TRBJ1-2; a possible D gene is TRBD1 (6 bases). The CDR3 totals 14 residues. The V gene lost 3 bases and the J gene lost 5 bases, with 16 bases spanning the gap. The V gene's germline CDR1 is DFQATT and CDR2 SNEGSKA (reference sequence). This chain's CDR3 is CSASRGGGAYGYTF. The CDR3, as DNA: TGCAGTGCTAGCCGAGGGGGGGGCGCTTATGGCTACACCTTC.

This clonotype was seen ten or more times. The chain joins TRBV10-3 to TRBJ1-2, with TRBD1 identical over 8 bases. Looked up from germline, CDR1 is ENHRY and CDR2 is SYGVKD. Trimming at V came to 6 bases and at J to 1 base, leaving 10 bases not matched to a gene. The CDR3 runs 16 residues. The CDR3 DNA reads TGTGCCATCAGCTACACCGGGACAGGCGATAACTATGGCTACACCTTC. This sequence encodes CAISYTGTGDNYGYTF.

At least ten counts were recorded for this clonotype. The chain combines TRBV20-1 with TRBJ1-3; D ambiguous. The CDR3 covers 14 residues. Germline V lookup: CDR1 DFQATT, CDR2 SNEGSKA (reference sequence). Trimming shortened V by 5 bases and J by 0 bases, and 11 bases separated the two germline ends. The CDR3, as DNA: TGCAGTGCTCCTCTCGACACCTCTGGAAACACCATATATTTT. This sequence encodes CSAPLDTSGNTIYF.

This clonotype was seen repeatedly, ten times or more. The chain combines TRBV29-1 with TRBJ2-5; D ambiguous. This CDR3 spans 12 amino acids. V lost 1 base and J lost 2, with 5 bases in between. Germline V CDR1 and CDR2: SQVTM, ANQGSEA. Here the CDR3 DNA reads TGCAGCGTTGAAGCTGGACAAGAGACCCAGTACTTC. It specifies CSVEAGQETQYF.

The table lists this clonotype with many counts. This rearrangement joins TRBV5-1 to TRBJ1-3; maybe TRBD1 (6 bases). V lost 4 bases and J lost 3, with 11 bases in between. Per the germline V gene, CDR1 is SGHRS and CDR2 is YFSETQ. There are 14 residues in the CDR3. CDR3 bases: TGCGCCAGCAGCCCTTGGGACAATGGAAACACCATATATTTT. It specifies CASSPWDNGNTIYF.

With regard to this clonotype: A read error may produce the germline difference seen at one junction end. The CDR3 DNA sequence: TGTGCCATCAGCAGACTGGGGACCGTTGAGGAGCAGTCCTTC. This encodes CAISRLGTVEEQSF. This sequence joins TRBV10-3 and TRBJ2-7; D is tentatively TRBD1 or TRBD2 (5 bases each). Germline CDR1 and CDR2: ENHRY and SYGVKD. There are 14 residues in the CDR3.

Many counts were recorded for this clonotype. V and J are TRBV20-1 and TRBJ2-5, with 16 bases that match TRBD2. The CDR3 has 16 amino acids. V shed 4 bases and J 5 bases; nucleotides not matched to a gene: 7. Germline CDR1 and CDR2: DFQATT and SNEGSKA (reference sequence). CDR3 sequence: CSAIGTSGRARETQYF. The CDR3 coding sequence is TGCAGTGCTATTGGGACTAGCGGGAGGGCCCGGGAGACCCAGTACTTC.

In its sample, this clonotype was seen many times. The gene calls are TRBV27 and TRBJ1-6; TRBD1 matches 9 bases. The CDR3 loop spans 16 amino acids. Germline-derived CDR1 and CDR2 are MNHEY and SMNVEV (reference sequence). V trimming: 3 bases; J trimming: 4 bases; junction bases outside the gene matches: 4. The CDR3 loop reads CASSFGTGRYNSPLHF. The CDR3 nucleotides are TGTGCCAGCAGTTTCGGGACAGGGAGATATAATTCACCCCTCCACTTT.

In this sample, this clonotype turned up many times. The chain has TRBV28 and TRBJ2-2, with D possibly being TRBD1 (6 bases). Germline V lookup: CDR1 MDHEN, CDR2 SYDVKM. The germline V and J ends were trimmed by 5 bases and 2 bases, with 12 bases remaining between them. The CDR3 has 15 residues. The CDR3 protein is CASSRGHLNTGELFF. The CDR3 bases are TGTGCCAGCAGTAGGGGACACCTTAACACCGGGGAGCTGTTTTTT.

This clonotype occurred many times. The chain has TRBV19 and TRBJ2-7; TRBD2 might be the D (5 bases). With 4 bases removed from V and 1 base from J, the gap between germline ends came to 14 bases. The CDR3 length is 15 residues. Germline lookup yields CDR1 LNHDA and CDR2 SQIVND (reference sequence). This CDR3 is CASSNSAGLSYEQYF. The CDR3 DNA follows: TGTGCCAGTAGTAATTCGGCGGGCTTGTCCTACGAGCAGTACTTC.

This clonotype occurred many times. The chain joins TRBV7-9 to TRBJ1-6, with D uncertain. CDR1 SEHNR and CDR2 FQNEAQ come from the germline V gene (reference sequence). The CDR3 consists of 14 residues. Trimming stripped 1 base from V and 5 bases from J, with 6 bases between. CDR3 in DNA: TGTGCCAGCAGCTTAGTCCAAAATAATTCACCCCTCCACTTT. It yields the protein CASSLVQNNSPLHF.

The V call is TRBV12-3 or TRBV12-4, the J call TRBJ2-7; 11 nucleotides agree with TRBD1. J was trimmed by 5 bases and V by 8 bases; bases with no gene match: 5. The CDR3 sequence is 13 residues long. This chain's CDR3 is CASRDRGIDEQYF. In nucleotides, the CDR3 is TGTGCCAGCCGGGACAGGGGGATCGACGAGCAGTACTTC.

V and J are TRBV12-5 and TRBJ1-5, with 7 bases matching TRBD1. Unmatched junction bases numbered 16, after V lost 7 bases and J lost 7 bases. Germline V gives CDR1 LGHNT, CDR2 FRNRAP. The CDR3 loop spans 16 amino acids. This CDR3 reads CASVLTAGGPHQPQHF. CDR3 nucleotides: TGTGCTAGTGTGCTCACGGCAGGGGGACCCCACCAGCCCCAGCATTTT.

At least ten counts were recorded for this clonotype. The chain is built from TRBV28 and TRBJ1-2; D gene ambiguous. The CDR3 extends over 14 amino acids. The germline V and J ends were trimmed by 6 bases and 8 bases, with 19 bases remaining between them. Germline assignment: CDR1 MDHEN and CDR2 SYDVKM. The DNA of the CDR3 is TGTGCCAGCAGAGTAATGGGCCTCGACGAGGGCTACACCTTC. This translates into CASRVMGLDEGYTF.

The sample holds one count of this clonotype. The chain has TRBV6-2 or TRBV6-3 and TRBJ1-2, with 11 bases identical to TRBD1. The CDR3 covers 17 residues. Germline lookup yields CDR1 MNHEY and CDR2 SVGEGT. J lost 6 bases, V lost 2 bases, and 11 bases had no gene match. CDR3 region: CASSYTDRGLSYNGYTF. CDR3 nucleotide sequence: TGTGCCAGCAGTTACACGGACAGGGGGCTTTCCTATAATGGCTACACCTTC.

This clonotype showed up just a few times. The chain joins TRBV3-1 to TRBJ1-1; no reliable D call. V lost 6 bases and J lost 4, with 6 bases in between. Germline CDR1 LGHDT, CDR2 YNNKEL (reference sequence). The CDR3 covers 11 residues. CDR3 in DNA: TGTGCCAGCAGTACGCCCACTGAAGCTTTCTTT. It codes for CASSTPTEAFF.

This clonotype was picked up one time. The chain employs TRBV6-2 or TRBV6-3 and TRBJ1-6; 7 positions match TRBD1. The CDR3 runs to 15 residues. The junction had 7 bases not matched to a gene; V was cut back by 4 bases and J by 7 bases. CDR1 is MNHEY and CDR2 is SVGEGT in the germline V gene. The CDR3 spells CASSSPTGPNSPLHF. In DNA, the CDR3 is TGTGCCAGCAGTTCCCCGACAGGGCCAAATTCACCCCTCCACTTT.